The rows below give T cell receptor beta chains drawn from one sample of a study of blood T cells in healthy people across ages. TCRdb used MiXCR to reprocess the 5' RACE reads, holding one entry per CDR3 protein. Of around 1,100,000 distinct CDR3 sequences listed, 35% to 40% were seen once; the top ten hold roughly 13%. Sequencing input: blood. The receptors were sampled from a man aged 18 to 29 in good health. Both conserved end residues are part of each CDR3. D genes are given only for firm matches. Not every row has a clone size; where given, it reads once, few, many or a size class.

v_call,d_call,clone_size,j_call,cdr3_aa,cdr3_nt
TRBV3-1,NA,NA,TRBJ1-1,CASSPTVQRGTKAFF,TGTGCCAGCAGCCCTACAGTCCAAAGGGGGACTAAAGCTTTCTTT
TRBV7-9,NA,NA,TRBJ2-1,CASSFTGTTPNEQFF,TGTGCCAGCAGCTTCACAGGGACCACCCCCAATGAGCAGTTCTTC
TRBV20-1,TRBD2,NA,TRBJ2-7,CSAPGVAGGNYYEQYF,TGCAGTGCTCCAGGGGTAGCGGGGGGCAACTATTACGAGCAGTACTTC
TRBV20-1,NA,many,TRBJ1-2,CSASDSNAYGYTF,TGCAGTGCGTCGGACAGCAACGCCTATGGCTACACCTTC
TRBV20-1,NA,NA,TRBJ1-4,CSAREEGPNEKLFF,TGCAGTGCTAGAGAGGAGGGCCCTAATGAAAAACTGTTTTTT
TRBV14,NA,few,TRBJ1-4,CASSQDPTGFGEKLFF,TGTGCCAGCAGCCAAGATCCCACGGGCTTCGGAGAAAAACTGTTTTTT
TRBV12-3/TRBV12-4,TRBD1,once,TRBJ2-7,CASSPPLGQVIADEQYF,TGTGCCAGCAGCCCACCCTTGGGACAGGTAATAGCGGATGAGCAGTACTTC
TRBV7-9,NA,once,TRBJ1-2,CAGSPSGTDYGYTF,TGTGCCGGCAGCCCCTCCGGGACGGACTATGGCTACACCTTC
TRBV12-3/TRBV12-4,TRBD2,NA,TRBJ2-2,CATRPAGGPESGELFF,TGTGCCACACGCCCGGCGGGGGGGCCAGAGTCCGGGGAGCTGTTTTTT
TRBV7-9,NA,few,TRBJ2-3,CASSSSTDQFTDTQYF,TGTGCCAGCAGCTCGAGTACGGACCAGTTCACAGATACGCAGTATTTT
TRBV6-1,NA,NA,TRBJ2-2,CASSETQQNTGELFF,TGTGCCAGCAGTGAAACCCAACAGAACACCGGGGAGCTGTTTTTT
TRBV9,NA,NA,TRBJ1-4,CASSVSPNEKLFF,TGTGCCAGCAGCGTATCCCCTAATGAAAAACTGTTTTTT
TRBV7-9,NA,few,TRBJ1-1,CASSLSSMNTEAFF,TGTGCCAGCAGCTTATCAAGTATGAACACTGAAGCTTTCTTT
TRBV5-1,NA,few,TRBJ2-3,CASRQASSTDTQYF,TGCGCCAGCAGACAGGCCTCAAGCACAGATACGCAGTATTTT
TRBV6-5,NA,NA,TRBJ2-6,CASSLEGRGSGASALTF,TGTGCCAGCAGTTTAGAGGGTCGGGGCTCTGGGGCCAGCGCCCTGACTTTC
TRBV6-5,NA,NA,TRBJ1-2,CASSYLASRGAGGYTF,TGTGCCAGCAGTTACTTGGCCAGCCGGGGGGCTGGGGGCTACACCTTC
TRBV4-1,NA,few,TRBJ2-3,CASSQASSISTDTQYF,TGCGCCAGCAGCCAAGCGTCTAGCATTAGCACAGATACGCAGTATTTT
TRBV7-2,TRBD2,NA,TRBJ2-3,CASSLQVTSGSTDTQYF,TGTGCCAGCAGTCTCCAGGTGACTAGCGGGAGCACAGATACGCAGTATTTT